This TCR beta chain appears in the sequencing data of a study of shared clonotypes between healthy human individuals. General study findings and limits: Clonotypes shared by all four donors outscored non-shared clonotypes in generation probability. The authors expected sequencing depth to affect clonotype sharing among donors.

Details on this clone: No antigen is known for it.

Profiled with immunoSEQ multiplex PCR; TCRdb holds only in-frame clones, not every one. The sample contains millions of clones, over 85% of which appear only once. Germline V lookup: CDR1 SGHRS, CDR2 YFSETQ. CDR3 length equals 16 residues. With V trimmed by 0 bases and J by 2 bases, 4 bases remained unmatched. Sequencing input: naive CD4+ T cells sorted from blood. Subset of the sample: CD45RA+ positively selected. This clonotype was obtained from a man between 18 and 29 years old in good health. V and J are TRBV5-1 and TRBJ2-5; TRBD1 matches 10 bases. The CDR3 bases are TGCGCCAGCAGCTTGGTTGACAGGGGGCGTCAAGAGACCCAGTACTTC. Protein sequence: CASSLVDRGRQETQYF. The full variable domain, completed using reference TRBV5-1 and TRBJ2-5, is KAGVTQTPRYLIKTRGQQVTLSCSPISGHRSVSWYQQTPGQGLQFLFEYFSETQRNKGNFPGRFSGRQFSNSRSEMNVSTLELGDSALYLCASSLVDRGRQETQYFGPGTRLLVL.